Described below is a single T cell receptor beta chain sequence and its context. These data originate in a study of blood T cell repertoires in COVID-19. Whole-study context: Acute and convalescent COVID-19 specimens originated in the United States, Italy and Spain. PBMCs, B-cell-depleted T cells, or T cells were the source of the cDNA or gDNA that made up the material.

Per the germline V gene, CDR1 is GTSNPN and CDR2 is SVGIG (reference sequence). V lost 2 bases and J 12 bases, leaving 14 bases between the germline ends. CDR3 length equals 12 residues. Authors' analysis steps: Estimation of nucleated cell counts relied on the amplification of reference gene primers. TCRdb's copy holds only in-frame clones and misses some; the assay was immunoSEQ multiplex PCR. The D gene and trimming were derived from the DNA, and the V and J assignments and clone size from that table. The repertoire holds around 190,000 clones, with less than 85% as singletons. The V and J genes are TRBV30 and TRBJ2-1; D may be TRBD2 (5 bases). This sequence was found in a woman aged 50 to 65 with acute or convalescent COVID-19. Sequenced: peripheral blood. DNA of the CDR3: TGTGCCTGGAGTACGAGCAGAGGGTGGCAGTTCTTC. It yields the protein CAWSTSRGWQFF.